This T cell receptor beta chain was sequenced during a study of molecular identifiers for immune sequencing clone quantification. Both previously described methods and listed TCR primers were employed to make bulk TCR libraries. MiXCR was run by TCRdb on the PCR reads, yielding one entry per CDR3 protein. The table shows around 8,000 distinct CDR3 sequences, with 35% occurring only once. This clonotype was seen a handful of times. Germline loops: CDR1 SEHNR, CDR2 FQNEAQ (reference sequence). The CDR3 covers 17 residues. Trimming pared 0 bases from V and 3 bases from J, leaving 18 bases between. The origin of this receptor is a human donor in good health. Some libraries in this study had Jurkat cell RNA spiked in. Sample: naive CD8+ T cells from blood, with Jurkat cell RNA spiked in. Subset described: FACS-sorted CD8+CD4-CCR7+CD45RA+ naive T cells. This sequence joins TRBV7-9 and TRBJ2-7, with D maybe TRBD2 (6 bases). The chain's CDR3 is CASSLAKPSGGFYEQYF. CDR3 sequence (DNA): TGTGCCAGCAGCTTAGCGAAACCGTCCGGAGGGTTCTACGAGCAGTACTTC.